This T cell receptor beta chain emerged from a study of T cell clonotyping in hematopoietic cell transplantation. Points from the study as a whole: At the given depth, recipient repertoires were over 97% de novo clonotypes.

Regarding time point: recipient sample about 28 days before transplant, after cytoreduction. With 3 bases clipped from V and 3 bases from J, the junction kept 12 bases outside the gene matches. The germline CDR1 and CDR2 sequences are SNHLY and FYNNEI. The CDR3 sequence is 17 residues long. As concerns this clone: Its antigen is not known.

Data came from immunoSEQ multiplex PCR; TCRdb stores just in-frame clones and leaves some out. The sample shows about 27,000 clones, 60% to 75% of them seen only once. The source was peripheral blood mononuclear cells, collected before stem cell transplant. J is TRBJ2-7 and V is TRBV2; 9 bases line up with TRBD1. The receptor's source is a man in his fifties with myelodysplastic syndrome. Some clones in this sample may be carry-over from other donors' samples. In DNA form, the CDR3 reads TGTGCCAGCAGTGATTGGGGTAATCGGGACAGGGACTACGAGCAGTACTTC. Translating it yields CASSDWGNRDRDYEQYF.